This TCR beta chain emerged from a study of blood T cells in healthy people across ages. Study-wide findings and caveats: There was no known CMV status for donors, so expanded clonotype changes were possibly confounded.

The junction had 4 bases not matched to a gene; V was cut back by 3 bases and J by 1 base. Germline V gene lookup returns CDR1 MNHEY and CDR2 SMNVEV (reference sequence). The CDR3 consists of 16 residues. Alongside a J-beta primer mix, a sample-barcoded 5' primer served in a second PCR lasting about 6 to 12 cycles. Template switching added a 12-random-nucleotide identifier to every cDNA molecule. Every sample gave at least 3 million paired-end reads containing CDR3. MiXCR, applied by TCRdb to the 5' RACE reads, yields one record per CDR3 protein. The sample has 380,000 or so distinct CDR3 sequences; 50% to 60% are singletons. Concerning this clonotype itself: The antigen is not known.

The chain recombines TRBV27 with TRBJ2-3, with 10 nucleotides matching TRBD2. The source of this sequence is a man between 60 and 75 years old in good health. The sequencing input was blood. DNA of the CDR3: TGTGCCAGCAGTTTTTCAGGGACTAGCGGCACAGATACGCAGTATTTT. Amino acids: CASSFSGTSGTDTQYF.